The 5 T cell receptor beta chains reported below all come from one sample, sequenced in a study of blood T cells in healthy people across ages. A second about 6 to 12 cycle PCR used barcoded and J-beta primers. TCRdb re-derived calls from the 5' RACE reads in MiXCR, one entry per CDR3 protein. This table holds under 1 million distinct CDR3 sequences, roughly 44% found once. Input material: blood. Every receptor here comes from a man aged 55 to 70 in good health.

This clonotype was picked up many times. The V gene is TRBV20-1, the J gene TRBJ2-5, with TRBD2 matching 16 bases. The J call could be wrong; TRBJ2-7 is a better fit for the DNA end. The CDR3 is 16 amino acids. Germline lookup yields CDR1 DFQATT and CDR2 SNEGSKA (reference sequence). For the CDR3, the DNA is TGCAGTGCTAGACCGGGACTAGCGGGGGGGCTTAGCGAGCAGTACTTC. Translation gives CSARPGLAGGLSEQYF.

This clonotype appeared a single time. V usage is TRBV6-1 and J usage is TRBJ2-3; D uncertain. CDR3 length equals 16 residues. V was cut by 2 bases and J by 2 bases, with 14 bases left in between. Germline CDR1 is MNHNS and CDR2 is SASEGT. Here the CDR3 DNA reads TGTGCCAGCAGTGAATTAGTAGGCAGCTACACAGATACGCAGTATTTT. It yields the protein CASSELVGSYTDTQYF.

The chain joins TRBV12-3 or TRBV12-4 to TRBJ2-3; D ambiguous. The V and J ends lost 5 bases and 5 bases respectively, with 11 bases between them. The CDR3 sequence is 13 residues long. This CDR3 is CASSEAAGDTQYF. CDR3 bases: TGTGCCAGCAGTGAAGCAGCTGGAGATACGCAGTATTTT.

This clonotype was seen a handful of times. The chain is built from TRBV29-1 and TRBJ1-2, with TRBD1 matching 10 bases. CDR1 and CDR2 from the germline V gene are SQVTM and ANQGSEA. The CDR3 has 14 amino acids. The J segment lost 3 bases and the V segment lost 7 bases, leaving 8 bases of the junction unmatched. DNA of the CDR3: TGCAGCGCGACAGGGGGCGCGTCGGACTATGGCTACACCTTC. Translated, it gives CSATGGASDYGYTF.

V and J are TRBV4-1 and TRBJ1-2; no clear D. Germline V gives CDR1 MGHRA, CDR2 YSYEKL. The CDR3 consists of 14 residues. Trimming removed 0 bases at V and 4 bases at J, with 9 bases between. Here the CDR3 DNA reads TGCGCCAGCAGCCAAGAAGGTCCGTTCTATGGCTACACCTTC. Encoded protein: CASSQEGPFYGYTF.